This T cell receptor (beta chain) was recorded in a study of T cell repertoires in cytomegalovirus infection. Findings of the study overall: HLA-C-restricted CMV-specific TCR beta clonotypes were dominant in the ex vivo response.

TCRdb passed the reads through MiXCR, listing each CDR3 protein once. Of a few hundred thousand distinct CDR3 sequences listed, 40% are singletons. As for this clonotype: The antigen is not known.

This material consisted of cultured PBMCs, taken from culture after CMV antigen stimulation. The origin of this receptor is a human donor in good health (CMV status not recorded). Some clones in this sample may be carry-over from other donors' samples.

CDR3 sequence (DNA): TGTGCCACCGCGACAGGAATCTCCACAGATACGCAGTATTTT. Translation gives CATATGISTDTQYF. The chain uses TRBV15 and TRBJ2-3, with TRBD1 as a possible D gene (6 bases). V was cut by 8 bases and J by 2 bases, with 14 bases left in between. Germline V CDR1 and CDR2: LNHNV, YYDKDF (reference sequence). The length of the CDR3 is 14 residues. The full variable domain, in which reference TRBV15 and TRBJ2-3 provide the parts outside the CDR3, is DAMVIQNPRYQVTQFGKPVTLSCSQTLNHNVMYWYQQKSSQAPKLLFHYYDKDFNNEADTPDNFQSRRPNTSFCFLDIRSPGLGDTAMYLCATATGISTDTQYFGPGTRLTVL.